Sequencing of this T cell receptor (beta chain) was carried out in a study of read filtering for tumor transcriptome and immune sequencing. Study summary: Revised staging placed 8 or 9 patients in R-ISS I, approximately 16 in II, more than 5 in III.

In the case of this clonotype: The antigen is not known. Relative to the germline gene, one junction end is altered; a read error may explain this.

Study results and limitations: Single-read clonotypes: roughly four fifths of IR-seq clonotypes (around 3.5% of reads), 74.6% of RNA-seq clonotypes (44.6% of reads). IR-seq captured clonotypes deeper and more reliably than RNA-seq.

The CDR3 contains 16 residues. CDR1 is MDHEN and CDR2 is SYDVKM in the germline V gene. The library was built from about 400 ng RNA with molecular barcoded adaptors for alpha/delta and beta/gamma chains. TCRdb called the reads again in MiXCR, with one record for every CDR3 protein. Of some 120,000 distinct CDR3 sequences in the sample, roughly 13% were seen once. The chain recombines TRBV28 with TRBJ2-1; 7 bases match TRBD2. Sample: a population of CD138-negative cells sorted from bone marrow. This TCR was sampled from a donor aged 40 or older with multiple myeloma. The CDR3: CASSSQTSYPYNEQLF. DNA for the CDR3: TGTGCCAGTAGTTCCCAGACTAGCTACCCCTACAATGAGCAGCTCTTC.